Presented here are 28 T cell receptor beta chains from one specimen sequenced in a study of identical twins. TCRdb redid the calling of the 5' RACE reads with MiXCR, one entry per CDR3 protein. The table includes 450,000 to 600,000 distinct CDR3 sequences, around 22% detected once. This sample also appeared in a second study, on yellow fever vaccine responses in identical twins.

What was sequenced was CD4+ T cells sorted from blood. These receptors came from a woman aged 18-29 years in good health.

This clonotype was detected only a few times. The CDR3 DNA is TGCGCCAGCAGATTCGACTCAACATCCTACAATGAGCAGTTCTTC. This translates into CASRFDSTSYNEQFF. V and J are TRBV5-1 and TRBJ2-1, with no clear D. Germline CDR1 reads SGHRS; CDR2 reads YFSETQ. Between the trimmed V and J ends, which lost 5 bases and 1 base, there was a span of 13 bases. The CDR3 extends over 15 amino acids.

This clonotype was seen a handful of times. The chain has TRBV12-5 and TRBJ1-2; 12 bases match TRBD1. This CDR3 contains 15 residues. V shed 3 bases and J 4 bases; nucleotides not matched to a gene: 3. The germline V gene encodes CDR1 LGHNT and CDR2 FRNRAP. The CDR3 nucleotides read TGTGCTAGTGGTTTCGGGACAGGGGGCCTCTATGGCTACACCTTC. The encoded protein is CASGFGTGGLYGYTF.

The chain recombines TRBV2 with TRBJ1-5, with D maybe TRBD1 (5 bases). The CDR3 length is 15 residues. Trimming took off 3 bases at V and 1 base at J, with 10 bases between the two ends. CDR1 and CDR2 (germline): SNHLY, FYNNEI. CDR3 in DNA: TGTGCCAGCAGTGATGACAAGGGGAGCAATCAGCCCCAGCATTTT. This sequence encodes CASSDDKGSNQPQHF.

The CDR3, as DNA: TGCGCCAGCAGCTCAACCGGGACAAGCTATGGCTACACCTTC. It is translated as CASSSTGTSYGYTF. The chain has TRBV5-1 and TRBJ1-2; a weak D match, TRBD1 (6 bases). This CDR3 is built from 14 residues. Trimming left V 3 bases short and J 4 bases short, with 13 bases between. From germline, CDR1 is SGHRS and CDR2 YFSETQ.

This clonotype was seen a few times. The CDR3 bases are TGTGCCAGCAGCCAAGAAGGGGGCGGCAGGGGCTCCTACGAGCAGTACTTC. Encoded protein: CASSQEGGGRGSYEQYF. The chain couples TRBV14 to TRBJ2-7; TRBD1 matches 7 bases. Trimming cost V 0 bases and J 0 bases; bases outside gene matches: 8. This CDR3 contains 17 residues. Germline-derived CDR1 and CDR2 are SGHDN and FVKESK.

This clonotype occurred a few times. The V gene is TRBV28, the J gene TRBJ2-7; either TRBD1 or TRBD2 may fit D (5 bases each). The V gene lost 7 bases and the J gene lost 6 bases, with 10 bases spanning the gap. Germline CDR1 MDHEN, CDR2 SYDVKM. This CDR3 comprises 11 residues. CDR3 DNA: TGTGCCAGCACCTGGGGGACCGAGCAGTACTTC. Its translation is CASTWGTEQYF.

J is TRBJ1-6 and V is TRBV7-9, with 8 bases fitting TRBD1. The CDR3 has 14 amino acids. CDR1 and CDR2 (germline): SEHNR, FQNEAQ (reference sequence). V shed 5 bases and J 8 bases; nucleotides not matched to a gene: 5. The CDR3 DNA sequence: TGTGCCAGCAGCGCGGACAGGGTAGATTCACCCCTCCACTTT. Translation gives CASSADRVDSPLHF.

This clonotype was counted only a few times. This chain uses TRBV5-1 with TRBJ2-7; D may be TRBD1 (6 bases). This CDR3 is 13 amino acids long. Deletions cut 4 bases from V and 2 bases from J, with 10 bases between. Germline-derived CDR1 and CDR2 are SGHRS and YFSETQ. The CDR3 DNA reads TGCGCCAGCAGCCCGGGACATGCCTACGAGCAGTACTTC. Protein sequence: CASSPGHAYEQYF.

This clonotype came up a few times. The CDR3 nucleotides read TGTGCCAGCTCACGACGAGTCCAAGAGACCCAGTACTTC. It codes for CASSRRVQETQYF. The chain recombines TRBV18 with TRBJ2-5; D not resolved. Looked up from germline, CDR1 is KGHSH and CDR2 is LQKENI. V was pared by 4 bases and J by 1 base, with 7 bases between. The CDR3 sequence is 13 residues long.

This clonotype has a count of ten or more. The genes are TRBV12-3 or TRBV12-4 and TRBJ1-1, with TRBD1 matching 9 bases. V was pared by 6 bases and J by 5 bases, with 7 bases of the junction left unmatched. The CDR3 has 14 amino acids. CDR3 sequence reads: CASSPTGGDTEAFF. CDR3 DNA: TGTGCCAGCAGCCCGACAGGGGGTGATACTGAAGCTTTCTTT.

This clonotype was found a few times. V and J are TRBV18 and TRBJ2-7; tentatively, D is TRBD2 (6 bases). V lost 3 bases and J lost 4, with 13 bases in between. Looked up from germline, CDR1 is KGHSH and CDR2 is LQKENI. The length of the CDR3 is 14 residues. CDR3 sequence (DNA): TGTGCCAGCTCACCTAAGGAGGGATCGTACGAGCAGTACGTC. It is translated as CASSPKEGSYEQYV.

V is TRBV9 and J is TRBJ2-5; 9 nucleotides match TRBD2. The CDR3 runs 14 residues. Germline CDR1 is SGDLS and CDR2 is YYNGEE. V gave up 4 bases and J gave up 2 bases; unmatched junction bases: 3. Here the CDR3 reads CASSRRGGQETQYF. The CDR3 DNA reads TGTGCCAGCAGCCGGCGGGGGGGACAAGAGACCCAGTACTTC.

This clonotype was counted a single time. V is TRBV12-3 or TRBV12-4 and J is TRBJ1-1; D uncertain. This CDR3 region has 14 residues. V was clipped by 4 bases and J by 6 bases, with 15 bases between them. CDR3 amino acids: CASSSFRTGAEAFF. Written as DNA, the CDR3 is TGTGCCAGCAGTTCTTTTCGGACTGGGGCTGAAGCTTTCTTT.

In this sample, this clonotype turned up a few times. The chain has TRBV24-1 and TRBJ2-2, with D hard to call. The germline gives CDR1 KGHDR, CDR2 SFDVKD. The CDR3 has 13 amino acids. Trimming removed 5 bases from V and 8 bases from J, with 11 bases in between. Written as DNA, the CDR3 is TGTGCCACCAGTGGCCCCACTCCGGGGGAGCTGTTTTTT. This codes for CATSGPTPGELFF.

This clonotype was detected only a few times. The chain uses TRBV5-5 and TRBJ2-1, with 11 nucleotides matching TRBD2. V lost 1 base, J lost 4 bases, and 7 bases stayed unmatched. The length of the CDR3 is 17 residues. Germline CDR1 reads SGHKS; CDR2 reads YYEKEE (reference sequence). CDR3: CASSLLALAGGYNEQFF. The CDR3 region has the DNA TGTGCCAGCAGCTTGTTAGCTTTAGCGGGAGGGTACAATGAGCAGTTCTTC.

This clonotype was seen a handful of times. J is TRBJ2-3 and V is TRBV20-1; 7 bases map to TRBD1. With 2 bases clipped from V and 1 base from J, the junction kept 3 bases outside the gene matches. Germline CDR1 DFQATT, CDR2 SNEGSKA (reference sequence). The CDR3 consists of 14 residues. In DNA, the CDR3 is TGCAGTGCTAGACGAGGGGGCGGCACAGATACGCAGTATTTT. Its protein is CSARRGGGTDTQYF.

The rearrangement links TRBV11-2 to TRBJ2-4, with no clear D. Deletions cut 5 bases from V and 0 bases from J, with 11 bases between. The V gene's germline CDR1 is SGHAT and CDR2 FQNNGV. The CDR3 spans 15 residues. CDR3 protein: CASSPQAIAKNIQYF. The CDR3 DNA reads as TGTGCCAGCAGCCCACAAGCAATAGCCAAAAACATTCAGTACTTC.

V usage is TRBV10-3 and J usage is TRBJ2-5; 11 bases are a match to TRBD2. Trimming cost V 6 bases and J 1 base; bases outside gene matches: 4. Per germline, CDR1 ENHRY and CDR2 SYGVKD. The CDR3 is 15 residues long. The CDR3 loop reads CAIRPSGGFQETQYF. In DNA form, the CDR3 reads TGTGCCATCAGGCCTAGCGGGGGGTTCCAAGAGACCCAGTACTTC.

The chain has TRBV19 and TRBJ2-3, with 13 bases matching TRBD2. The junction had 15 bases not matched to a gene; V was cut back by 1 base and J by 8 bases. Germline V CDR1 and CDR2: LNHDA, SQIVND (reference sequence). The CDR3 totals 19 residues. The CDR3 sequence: CASSIGALAGGSKIFTQYF. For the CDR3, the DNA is TGTGCCAGTAGTATAGGGGCACTAGCGGGAGGGAGCAAAATCTTTACGCAGTATTTT.

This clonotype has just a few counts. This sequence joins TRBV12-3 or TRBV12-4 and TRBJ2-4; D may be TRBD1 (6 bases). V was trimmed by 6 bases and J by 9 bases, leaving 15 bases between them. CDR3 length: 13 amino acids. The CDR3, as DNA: TGTGCCAGCAGCGTTAAACAGGGTACCATTCAGTACTTC. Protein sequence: CASSVKQGTIQYF.

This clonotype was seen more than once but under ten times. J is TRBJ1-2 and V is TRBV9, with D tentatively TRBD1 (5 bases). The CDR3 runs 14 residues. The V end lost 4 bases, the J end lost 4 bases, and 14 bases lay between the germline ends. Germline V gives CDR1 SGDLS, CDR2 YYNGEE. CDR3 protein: CASSSVQGAYGYTF. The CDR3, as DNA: TGTGCCAGCAGCTCTGTCCAGGGTGCCTATGGCTACACCTTC.

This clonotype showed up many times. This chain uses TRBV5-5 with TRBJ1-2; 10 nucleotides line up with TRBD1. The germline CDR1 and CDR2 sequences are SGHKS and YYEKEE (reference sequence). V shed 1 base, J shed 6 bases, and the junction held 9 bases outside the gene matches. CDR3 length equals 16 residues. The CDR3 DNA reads TGTGCCAGCAGCTTGTCTCCTCCGGGGACAGGGGATGGCTACACCTTC. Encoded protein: CASSLSPPGTGDGYTF.

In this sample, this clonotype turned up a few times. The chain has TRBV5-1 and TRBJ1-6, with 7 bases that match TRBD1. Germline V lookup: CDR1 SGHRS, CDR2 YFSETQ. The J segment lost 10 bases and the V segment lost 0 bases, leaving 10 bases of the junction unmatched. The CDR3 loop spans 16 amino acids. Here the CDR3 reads CASSLDGTERISPLHF. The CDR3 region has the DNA TGCGCCAGCAGCTTGGACGGGACAGAAAGGATCTCACCCCTCCACTTT.

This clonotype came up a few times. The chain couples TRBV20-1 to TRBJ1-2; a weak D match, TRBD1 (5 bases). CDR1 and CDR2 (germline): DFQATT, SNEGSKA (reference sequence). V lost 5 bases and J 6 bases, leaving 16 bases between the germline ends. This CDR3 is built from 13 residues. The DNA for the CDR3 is TGCAGTGCTCGGACGGATTTGGGGGATGGCTACACCTTC. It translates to CSARTDLGDGYTF.

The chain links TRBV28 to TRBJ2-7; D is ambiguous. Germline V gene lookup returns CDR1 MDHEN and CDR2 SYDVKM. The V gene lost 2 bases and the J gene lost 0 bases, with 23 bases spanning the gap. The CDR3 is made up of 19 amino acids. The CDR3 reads CASSLPLSVLGPLSYEQYF. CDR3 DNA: TGTGCCAGCAGTTTACCTTTATCTGTGTTGGGCCCCCTCTCCTACGAGCAGTACTTC.

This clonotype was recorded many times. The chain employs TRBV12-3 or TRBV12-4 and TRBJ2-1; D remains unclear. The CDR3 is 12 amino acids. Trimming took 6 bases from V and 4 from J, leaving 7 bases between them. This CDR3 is CASRPGYNEQFF. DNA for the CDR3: TGTGCCAGCAGACCGGGTTACAATGAGCAGTTCTTC.

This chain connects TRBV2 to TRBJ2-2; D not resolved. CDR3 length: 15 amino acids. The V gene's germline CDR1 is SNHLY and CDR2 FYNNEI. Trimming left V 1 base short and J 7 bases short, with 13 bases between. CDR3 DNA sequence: TGTGCCAGCAGTGAAGAGGCCGGGTCGGTCGGGGAGCTGTTTTTT. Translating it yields CASSEEAGSVGELFF. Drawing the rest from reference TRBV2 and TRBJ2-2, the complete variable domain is EPEVTQTPSHQVTQMGQEVILRCVPISNHLYFYWYRQILGQKVEFLVSFYNNEISEKSEIFDDQFSVERPDGSNFTLKIRSTKLEDSAMYFCASSEEAGSVGELFFGEGSRLTVL.

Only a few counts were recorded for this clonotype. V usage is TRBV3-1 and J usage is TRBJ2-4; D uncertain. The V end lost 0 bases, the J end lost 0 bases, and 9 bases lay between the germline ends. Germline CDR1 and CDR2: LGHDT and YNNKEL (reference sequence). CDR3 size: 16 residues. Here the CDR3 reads CASSQEGFLAKNIQYF. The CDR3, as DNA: TGTGCCAGCAGCCAAGAGGGATTTCTAGCCAAAAACATTCAGTACTTC.